Listed below are T cell receptor beta chains from one sample, sequenced in a study of graft-versus-host responses after intestinal transplantation. Produced via immunoSEQ multiplex PCR; TCRdb's table is partial and in-frame only. This sample has 100,000 or so clones, with 90% to 95% found just once. No antigens are known for them. The starting material was unstimulated CD8+ T cells sorted from spleen or lymph node cells, obtained before transplant. These receptors were collected from a human donor who was the organ donor for an intestinal transplant. Both conserved end residues are part of each CDR3. The D gene is left open where the match is weak. Clone size is given for some rows only: seen once, a few or many times, or a class if the clone is expanded.

D	V	J	size	DNA	CDR3
NA	TRBV9	TRBJ2-7	once	TGTGCCAGCAGCGCCCGTCAGTCCTACGAGCAGTACTTC	CASSARQSYEQYF
TRBD1	TRBV28	TRBJ1-1	NA	TGTGCCAGCAGTTTTGTATCAGGGGGCGACGAAGCTTTCTTT	CASSFVSGGDEAFF
TRBD1	TRBV6-1	TRBJ1-2	NA	TGTGCCAGCAGTGGCCCCGGGACAGGGTTTTATGGCTACACCTTC	CASSGPGTGFYGYTF
NA	TRBV14	TRBJ2-1	NA	TGTGCCAGCAGCCAAGATCCAATCTCCTACAATGAGCAGTTCTTC	CASSQDPISYNEQFF
NA	TRBV6-1	TRBJ1-4	NA	TGTGCCAGCAATTTAGGGGGTCTGTTTTTT	CASNLGGLFF
NA	TRBV9	TRBJ2-7	NA	TGTGCCAGCAGCGGTCCCGAGCTAGCTCTCCCCTACGAGCAGTACTTC	CASSGPELALPYEQYF
TRBD2	TRBV4-3	TRBJ2-1	NA	TGCGCCAGCAGCCAAGGGTTACCGGGACTAGCGGGGAATGAGCAGTTCTTC	CASSQGLPGLAGNEQFF
TRBD1	TRBV11-3	TRBJ1-3	NA	TGTGCCAGCAGCGAACAGGGGTATGGAAACACCATATATTTT	CASSEQGYGNTIYF
NA	TRBV5-1	TRBJ2-3	NA	TGCGCCAGCACATCAGATACGCAGTATTTT	CASTSDTQYF
TRBD1	TRBV9	TRBJ2-7	NA	TGTGCCAGCAGCAAGGGACAGGAGACCTCCTACGAGCAGTACTTC	CASSKGQETSYEQYF
NA	TRBV2	TRBJ2-1	NA	TGTGCCAGCAGTGAAGGGCAGTCCTCTTTCAATGAGCAGTTCTTC	CASSEGQSSFNEQFF
NA	TRBV5-1	TRBJ1-4	NA	TGCGCCAGCAGCTTGGAGGGGGTAGTGGGAACTAATGAAAAACTGTTTTTT	CASSLEGVVGTNEKLFF
TRBD1	TRBV12-5	TRBJ1-1	NA	TGTGCTAGTGGCCAGGGGGACACTGAAGCTTTCTTT	CASGQGDTEAFF
TRBD2	TRBV7-3	TRBJ2-1	NA	TGTGCCAGCAGCTTACTAGCGGGGGGTAACAATGAGCAGTTCTTC	CASSLLAGGNNEQFF
TRBD2	TRBV19	TRBJ2-2	NA	TGTGCCAGTAGTCTGGCTAGCGGGACCTCCGGGGAGCTGTTTTTT	CASSLASGTSGELFF
TRBD2	TRBV7-9	TRBJ2-3	NA	TGTGCCAGCAGCTTAGCACGATCGGGACTAGTTCCAACGCAGTATTTT	CASSLARSGLVPTQYF
NA	TRBV30	TRBJ1-5	NA	TGTGCCTGGGGACAGAGCGTAGTTTCGGGCAATCAGCCCCAGCATTTT	CAWGQSVVSGNQPQHF
NA	TRBV19	TRBJ2-1	NA	TGTGCCAGTAGTATAGTGCAAGCGATCAATGAGCAGTTCTTC	CASSIVQAINEQFF
NA	TRBV27	TRBJ1-2	NA	TGTGCCAGCAGTGGGGGGGGCGTGGGGCTCGGATATGGCTACACCTTC	CASSGGGVGLGYGYTF
NA	TRBV15	TRBJ2-3	NA	TGTGCCACCAGCAGGGTACATTCCACCGCCACAGATACGCAGTATTTT	CATSRVHSTATDTQYF
NA	TRBV28	TRBJ2-7	NA	TGTGCCAGTCAACCTACAGGGATCCTTGGGCTGGAGCAGTACTTC	CASQPTGILGLEQYF
NA	TRBV4-1	TRBJ2-3	NA	TGCGCCAGCAGCCGGCAGGGCCCCTTCACAGATACGCAGTATTTT	CASSRQGPFTDTQYF
TRBD1	TRBV7-8	TRBJ1-1	NA	TGTGCCAGCAGCTTAGTGAAGGGACAGGGGGCGCAAAACACTGAAGCTTTCTTT	CASSLVKGQGAQNTEAFF
NA	TRBV19	TRBJ1-2	NA	TGTGCCAGTAGTATAGGTTTGAGGGGCTACACCTTC	CASSIGLRGYTF
TRBD1	TRBV7-9	TRBJ2-3	NA	TGTGCCAGCAGCACCCCCGGGACAGATCACACAGATACGCAGTATTTT	CASSTPGTDHTDTQYF
NA	TRBV20-1	TRBJ1-1	NA	TGCAGTGCTAGTATGAACACTGAAGCTTTCTTT	CSASMNTEAFF
NA	TRBV7-6	TRBJ1-5	NA	TGTGCCAGCAGCCGCTCCGCGGTGGGTCATAATCAGCCCCAGCATTTT	CASSRSAVGHNQPQHF
NA	TRBV4-3	TRBJ2-3	NA	TGCGCCAGCAGCCAAGAGGTGGGCGGGTCAGAGGTGGGGTATTTT	CASSQEVGGSEVGYF